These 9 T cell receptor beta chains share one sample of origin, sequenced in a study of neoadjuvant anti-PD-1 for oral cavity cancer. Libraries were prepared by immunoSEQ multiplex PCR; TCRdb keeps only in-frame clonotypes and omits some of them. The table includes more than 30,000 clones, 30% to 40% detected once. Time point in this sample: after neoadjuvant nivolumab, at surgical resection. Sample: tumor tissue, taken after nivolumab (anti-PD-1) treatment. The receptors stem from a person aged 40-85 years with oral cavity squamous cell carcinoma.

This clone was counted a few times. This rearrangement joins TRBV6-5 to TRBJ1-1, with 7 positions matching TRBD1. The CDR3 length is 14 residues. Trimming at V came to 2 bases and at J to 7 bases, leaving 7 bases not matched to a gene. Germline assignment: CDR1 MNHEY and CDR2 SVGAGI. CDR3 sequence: CASSYGRGRNEAFF. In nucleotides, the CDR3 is TGTGCCAGCAGTTACGGGAGGGGGCGCAATGAAGCTTTCTTT.

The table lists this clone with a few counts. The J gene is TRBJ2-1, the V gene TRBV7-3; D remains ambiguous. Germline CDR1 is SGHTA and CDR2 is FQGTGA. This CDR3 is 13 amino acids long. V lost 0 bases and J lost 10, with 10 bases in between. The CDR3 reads CASSLTKDSEQFF. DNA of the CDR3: TGTGCCAGCAGCTTAACGAAAGATTCCGAGCAGTTCTTC.

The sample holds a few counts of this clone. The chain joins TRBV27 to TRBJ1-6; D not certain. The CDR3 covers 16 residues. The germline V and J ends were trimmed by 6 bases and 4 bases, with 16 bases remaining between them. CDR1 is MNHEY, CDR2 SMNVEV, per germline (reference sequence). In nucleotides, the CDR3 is TGTGCCAGCAGGTTGACCCCTCGGGAGTATAATTCACCCCTCCACTTT. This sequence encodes CASRLTPREYNSPLHF.

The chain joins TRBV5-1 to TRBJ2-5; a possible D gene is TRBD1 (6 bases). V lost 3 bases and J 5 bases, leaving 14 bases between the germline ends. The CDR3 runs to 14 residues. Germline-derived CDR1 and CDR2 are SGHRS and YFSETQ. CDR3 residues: CASSYTQGSETQYF. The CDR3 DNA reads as TGCGCCAGCAGCTATACACAGGGAAGCGAGACCCAGTACTTC.

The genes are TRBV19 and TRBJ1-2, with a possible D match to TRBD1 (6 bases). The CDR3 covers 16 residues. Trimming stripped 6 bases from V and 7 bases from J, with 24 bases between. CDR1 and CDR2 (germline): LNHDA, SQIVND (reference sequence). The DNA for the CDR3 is TGTGCCAGTAGCCTACGGGGGGGCCGCGGCTATAGTGGCTACACCTTC. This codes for CASSLRGGRGYSGYTF. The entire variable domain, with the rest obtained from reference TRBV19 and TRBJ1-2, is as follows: DGGITQSPKYLFRKEGQNVTLSCEQNLNHDAMYWYRQDPGQGLRLIYYSQIVNDFQKGDIAEGYSVSREKKESFPLTVTSAQKNPTAFYLCASSLRGGRGYSGYTFGSGTRLTVV.

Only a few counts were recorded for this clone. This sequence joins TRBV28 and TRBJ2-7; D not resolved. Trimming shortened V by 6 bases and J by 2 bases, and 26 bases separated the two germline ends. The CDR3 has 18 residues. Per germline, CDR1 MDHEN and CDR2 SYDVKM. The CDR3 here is CASSYRFSAPSSPYEQYF. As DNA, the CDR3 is TGTGCCAGCAGCTACCGGTTCTCCGCCCCTTCTTCCCCCTACGAGCAGTACTTC.

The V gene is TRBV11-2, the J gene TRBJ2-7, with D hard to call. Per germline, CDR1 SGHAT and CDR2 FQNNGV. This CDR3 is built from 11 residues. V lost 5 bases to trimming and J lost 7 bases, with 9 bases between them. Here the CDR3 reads CASSAAREQYF. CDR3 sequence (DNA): TGTGCCAGCAGCGCTGCCCGGGAGCAGTACTTC.

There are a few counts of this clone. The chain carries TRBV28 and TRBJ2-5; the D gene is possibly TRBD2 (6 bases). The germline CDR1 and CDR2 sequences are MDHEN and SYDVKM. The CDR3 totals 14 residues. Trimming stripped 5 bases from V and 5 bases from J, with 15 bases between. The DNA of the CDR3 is TGTGCCAGCAGTATGGGGGGTGACGGGGAGACCCAGTACTTC. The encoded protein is CASSMGGDGETQYF.

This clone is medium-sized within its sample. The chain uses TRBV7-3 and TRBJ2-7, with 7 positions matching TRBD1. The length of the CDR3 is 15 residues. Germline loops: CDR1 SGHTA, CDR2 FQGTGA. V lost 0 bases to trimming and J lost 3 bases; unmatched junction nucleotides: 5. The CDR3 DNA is TGTGCCAGCAGCTTAACGGTGGGGGACAGCTACGAGCAGTACTTC. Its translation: CASSLTVGDSYEQYF.